The rows below give T cell receptor beta chains drawn from one sample of a study of tumor-infiltrating lymphocytes in primary liver carcinoma. From the multiplex PCR reads, TCRdb called clonotypes with MiXCR, one entry per CDR3 protein. The data contain roughly 120,000 distinct CDR3 sequences, around 60% of them seen just once; the ten biggest clones take up over 7%. Sequenced sample: liver tumor tissue from sampling region 1. The origin of the receptors is a woman in her fifties or sixties with primary liver carcinoma and hepatitis B virus infection. The CDR3 runs from the conserved cysteine through the conserved F or W. Fields, in order: V gene, clone size, D gene, J gene, CDR3 protein, CDR3 DNA. The D gene is left open where the match is weak. Where a row states a size, it is once, few, many or the class of an expanded clone; other rows omit it.

TRBV5-1,few,TRBD2,TRBJ2-2,CASSLDGRTTGELFF,TGCGCCAGCAGCTTGGACGGGAGGACCACCGGGGAGCTGTTTTTT
TRBV11-1,medium-sized,TRBD2,TRBJ2-1,CASSLASGFNNEQFF,TGTGCCAGCAGCTTGGCTAGCGGGTTTAACAATGAGCAGTTCTTC
TRBV7-8,NA,TRBD1,TRBJ2-6,CACSMGAPRQGASVLTF,TGTGCCTGCAGCATGGGTGCACCAAGACAGGGGGCCAGCGTCCTGACTTTC
TRBV4-1,many,TRBD1,TRBJ1-2,CASSPGQGGYGYTF,TGCGCCAGCAGCCCCGGACAGGGGGGGTATGGCTACACCTTC
TRBV11-3,NA,NA,TRBJ2-1,CASSPNSGLNDQFF,TGTGCCAGCAGCCCTAACAGCGGGCTGAATGATCAGTTCTTC
TRBV29-1,few,NA,TRBJ1-2,CRAEGAGVNYGYTF,TGCAGAGCTGAAGGGGCAGGGGTTAACTATGGCTACACCTTC
TRBV11-2,NA,NA,TRBJ1-1,CASSPGMGAQEALF,TGTGCGAGCAGCCCCGGGATGGGGGCACAAGAAGCTTTATTT
TRBV25-1,NA,TRBD1,TRBJ1-1,CASTQGQITDEAFF,TGTGCCAGCACCCAGGGACAGATCACCGATGAAGCTTTCTTT
TRBV28,NA,NA,TRBJ1-2,CASSVNREDGYTF,TGTGCCAGCAGTGTTAACAGGGAGGATGGCTACACCTTC
TRBV11-2,NA,TRBD2,TRBJ2-1,CASSLGGRNNGQFF,TGTGCCAGCAGCTTAGGCGGGAGGAACAATGGGCAGTTCTTC
TRBV29-1,NA,TRBD1,TRBJ1-5,CSGAVGIGTDTQHF,TGCAGCGGTGCGGTAGGTATCGGGACAGATACGCAGCATTTT
TRBV5-1,few,NA,TRBJ1-4,CASSLGTAPGKELFF,TGCGCCAGCAGCTTGGGGACGGCTCCGGGAAAGGAACTGTTTTTT
TRBV30,NA,NA,TRBJ2-1,CAWAFASYNNEQFF,TGTGCCTGGGCCTTTGCTAGCTACAACAATGAGCAGTTCTTC
TRBV28,NA,NA,TRBJ2-7,CASSSYRVLYEQYF,TGTGCCAGCAGCTCATACAGGGTTCTCTACGAGCAGTACTTC